Following are 15 T cell receptor beta chains from one sample sequenced in a study of T cells in Graves' hyperthyroidism and ophthalmopathy. What was amplified from RNA transcripts were TCR beta CDR3 regions. TCR CDR3 underwent first-round RT-PCR with the HTBI primer set. A single record per CDR3 protein comes from TCRdb applying MiXCR to the multiplex PCR reads. Counted here are roughly 110,000 distinct CDR3 sequences, approximately 16% occurring once; the ten biggest clones make up around 42%. The sample consisted of blood. All receptors come from a woman between 50 and 59 years old with Graves' hyperthyroidism.

This clonotype was observed at least ten times. This chain connects TRBV7-9 to TRBJ1-6; TRBD1 matches 10 bases. The trim removed 5 bases at V and 9 bases at J, leaving 4 bases unmatched. The length of the CDR3 is 14 residues. Germline V lookup: CDR1 SEHNR, CDR2 FQNEAQ (reference sequence). The CDR3, as DNA: TGTGCCAGCAGCCCGGGACAGGGGACTTCACCCCTCCACTTT. Protein product: CASSPGQGTSPLHF.

This clonotype was observed many times. The CDR3 DNA sequence: TGTGCCAGCAGCTTAGATTACGTTGGGAGACAGCCCCAGCATTTT. This translates into CASSLDYVGRQPQHF. The genes are TRBV11-2 and TRBJ1-5; D remains unclear. This CDR3 has 15 amino acids. From germline, CDR1 is SGHAT and CDR2 FQNNGV. Trimming left V 0 bases short and J 7 bases short, with 13 bases between.

This clonotype was picked up many times. The chain has TRBV7-2 and TRBJ2-5, with 13 bases lining up with TRBD2. Germline V gene lookup returns CDR1 SGHTA and CDR2 FQGNSA. The CDR3 is made up of 15 amino acids. Trimming cost V 5 bases and J 5 bases; bases outside gene matches: 5. CDR3 coding DNA: TGTGCCAGCAGCCACCGGACTAGCGGGAGCGAGACCCAGTACTTC. It codes for CASSHRTSGSETQYF.

This clonotype was picked up many times. The CDR3 sequence is CACNYPNTPDTQYF. The CDR3 region has the DNA TGTGCCTGCAACTACCCGAATACTCCCGATACGCAGTATTTT. The chain joins TRBV30 to TRBJ2-3; no firm D call. This CDR3 comprises 14 residues. Germline values: CDR1 GTSNPN, CDR2 SVGIG (reference sequence). With 6 bases removed from V and 6 bases from J, the gap between germline ends came to 19 bases.

The J gene is TRBJ2-6, the V gene TRBV2; D is uncertain. Trimming removed 6 bases at V and 3 bases at J, with 6 bases between. Germline lookup yields CDR1 SNHLY and CDR2 FYNNEI. CDR3 length equals 13 residues. The CDR3 DNA sequence: TGTGCCAGCAGCTTTTTTGGGGCCAACGTCCTGACTTTC. Translated, it gives CASSFFGANVLTF.

This clonotype appeared once. V and J are TRBV7-9 and TRBJ2-1, with a tentative D call TRBD2 (6 bases). Looked up from germline, CDR1 is SEHNR and CDR2 is FQNEAQ (reference sequence). The CDR3 covers 15 residues. The V and J ends lost 5 bases and 0 bases respectively, with 11 bases between them. This chain's CDR3 is CASSGPGASYNEQFF. The CDR3 DNA sequence: TGTGCCAGCAGCGGACCGGGAGCCTCCTACAATGAGCAGTTCTTC.

In its sample, this clonotype was seen many times. The genes are TRBV2 and TRBJ2-3; no clear D gene. CDR3 size: 13 residues. Germline CDR1 is SNHLY and CDR2 is FYNNEI. V dropped 3 bases and J dropped 1 base, with 5 bases sitting between them. For the CDR3, the DNA is TGTGCCAGCAGTGACGGCCGCACAGATACGCAGTATTTT. Protein sequence: CASSDGRTDTQYF.

This clonotype was observed many times. V gene TRBV6-1 combines with J gene TRBJ1-6; 8 positions match TRBD1. Trimming cost V 5 bases and J 9 bases; bases outside gene matches: 3. This CDR3 spans 13 amino acids. From germline, CDR1 is MNHNS and CDR2 SASEGT. This CDR3 is CASSHTGGSPLHF. The CDR3, as DNA: TGTGCCAGCAGTCACACAGGGGGTTCACCCCTCCACTTT.

V gene TRBV11-2 combines with J gene TRBJ1-2; no clear D gene. This CDR3 comprises 12 residues. CDR1 and CDR2 from the germline V gene are SGHAT and FQNNGV. The V gene lost 1 base and the J gene lost 6 bases, with 6 bases spanning the gap. DNA for the CDR3: TGTGCCAGCAGCTTAGCGACTCATGGCTACACCTTC. Encoded protein: CASSLATHGYTF.

This clonotype has a count of ten or more. CDR3 in amino acids: CASSLYSGLFSRQYV. The CDR3 coding sequence is TGTGCCAGCAGCCTATACAGCGGACTCTTCTCCCGGCAGTACGTC. This chain uses TRBV7-9 with TRBJ2-7; D is perhaps TRBD2 (5 bases). The germline V gene encodes CDR1 SEHNR and CDR2 FQNEAQ (reference sequence). V lost 5 bases and J lost 9, with 23 bases in between. This CDR3 contains 15 residues.

The genes are TRBV27 and TRBJ2-1; D is possibly TRBD1 (6 bases). In germline, CDR1 is MNHEY, CDR2 SMNVEV (reference sequence). This CDR3 is 16 amino acids long. V was trimmed by 2 bases and J by 4 bases, leaving 15 bases between them. CDR3 in amino acids: CASSLPGQGPYNEQFF. For the CDR3, the DNA is TGTGCCAGCAGTTTACCTGGTCAGGGGCCTTACAATGAGCAGTTCTTC.

This clonotype occurred many times. This sequence joins TRBV5-1 and TRBJ1-5; weak D call: TRBD1 (6 bases). Per the germline V gene, CDR1 is SGHRS and CDR2 is YFSETQ. V lost 0 bases and J 3 bases, leaving 10 bases between the germline ends. The CDR3 length is 15 residues. The CDR3 DNA is TGCGCCAGCAGCTTGGAGACAGGATTCAATCAGCCCCAGCATTTT. It yields the protein CASSLETGFNQPQHF.

This clonotype was seen a few times. The V gene is TRBV12-3 or TRBV12-4, the J gene TRBJ2-3; the D gene is possibly TRBD1 (5 bases). This CDR3 contains 16 residues. V lost 0 bases and J lost 5, with 15 bases in between. The CDR3 loop is CASSLAPGRAQDTQYF. The CDR3, as DNA: TGTGCCAGCAGTTTAGCCCCGGGCAGGGCCCAAGATACGCAGTATTTT.

This clonotype was picked up a small number of times. The gene calls are TRBV10-3 and TRBJ2-1; no definite D call. Between the trimmed V and J ends, which lost 3 bases and 5 bases, there was a span of 17 bases. The germline V gene encodes CDR1 ENHRY and CDR2 SYGVKD. CDR3 length: 16 residues. This chain's CDR3 is CAISDPPGFSHNEQFF. DNA for the CDR3: TGTGCCATCAGTGACCCGCCGGGCTTTTCTCACAATGAGCAGTTCTTC.

Ten or more counts support this clonotype. The chain has TRBV7-8 and TRBJ2-1; maybe TRBD1 (5 bases). Per the germline V gene, CDR1 is SGHVS and CDR2 is FQNEAQ. The CDR3 has 14 amino acids. Trimming left V 2 bases short and J 6 bases short, with 11 bases between. CDR3 sequence reads: CASSLYNRFNEQFF. The CDR3 DNA reads TGTGCCAGCAGCTTATATAACAGGTTCAATGAGCAGTTCTTC.